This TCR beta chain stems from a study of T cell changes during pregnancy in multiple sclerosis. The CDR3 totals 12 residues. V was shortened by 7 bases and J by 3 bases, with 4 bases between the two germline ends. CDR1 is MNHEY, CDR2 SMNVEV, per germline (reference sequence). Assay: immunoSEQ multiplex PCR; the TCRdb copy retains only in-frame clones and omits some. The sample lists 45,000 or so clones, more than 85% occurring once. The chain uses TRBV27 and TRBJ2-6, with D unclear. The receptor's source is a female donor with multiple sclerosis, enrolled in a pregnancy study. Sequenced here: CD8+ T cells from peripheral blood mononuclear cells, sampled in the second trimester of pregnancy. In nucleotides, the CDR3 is TGTGCCAGCACGGGTGGGGCCAACGTCCTGACTTTC. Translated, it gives CASTGGANVLTF.